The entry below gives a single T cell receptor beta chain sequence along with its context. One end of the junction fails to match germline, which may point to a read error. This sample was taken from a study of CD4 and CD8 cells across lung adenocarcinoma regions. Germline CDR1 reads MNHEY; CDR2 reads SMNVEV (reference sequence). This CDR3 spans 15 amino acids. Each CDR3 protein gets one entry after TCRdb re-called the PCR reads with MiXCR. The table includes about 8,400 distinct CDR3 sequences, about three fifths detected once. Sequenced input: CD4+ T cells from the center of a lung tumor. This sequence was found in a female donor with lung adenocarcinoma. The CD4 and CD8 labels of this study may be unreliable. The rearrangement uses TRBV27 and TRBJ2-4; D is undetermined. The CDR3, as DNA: TGTGCCAGCGCGCTCGTGGGCGGTGAACAAAACATCCAGTACTTC. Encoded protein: CASALVGGEQNIQYF.